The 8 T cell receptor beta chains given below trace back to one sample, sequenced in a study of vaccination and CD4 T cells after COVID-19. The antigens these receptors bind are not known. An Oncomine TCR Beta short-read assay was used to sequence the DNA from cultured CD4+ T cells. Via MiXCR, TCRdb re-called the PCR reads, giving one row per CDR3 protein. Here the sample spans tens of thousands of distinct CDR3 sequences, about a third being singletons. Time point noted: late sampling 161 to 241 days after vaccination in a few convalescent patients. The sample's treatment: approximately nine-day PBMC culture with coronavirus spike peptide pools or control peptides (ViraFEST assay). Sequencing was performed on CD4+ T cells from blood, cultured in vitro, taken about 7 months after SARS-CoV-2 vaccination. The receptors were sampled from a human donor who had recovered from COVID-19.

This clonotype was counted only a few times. DNA for the CDR3: TGTGCCAGCAGCAGGACAGGGGATGAGCAGTTCTTC. Protein sequence: CASSRTGDEQFF. This sequence joins TRBV7-9 and TRBJ2-1; 9 bases line up with TRBD1. With V trimmed by 5 bases and J by 8 bases, 1 base remained unmatched. The CDR3 runs to 12 residues. Germline V CDR1 and CDR2: SEHNR, FQNEAQ (reference sequence).

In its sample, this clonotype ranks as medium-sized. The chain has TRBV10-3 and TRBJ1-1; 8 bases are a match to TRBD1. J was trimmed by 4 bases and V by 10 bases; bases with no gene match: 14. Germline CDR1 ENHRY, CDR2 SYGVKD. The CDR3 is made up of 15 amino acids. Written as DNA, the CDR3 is TGTGCCACCCACGGACAGGGCAATGTGGGCACTGAAGCTTTCTTT. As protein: CATHGQGNVGTEAFF.

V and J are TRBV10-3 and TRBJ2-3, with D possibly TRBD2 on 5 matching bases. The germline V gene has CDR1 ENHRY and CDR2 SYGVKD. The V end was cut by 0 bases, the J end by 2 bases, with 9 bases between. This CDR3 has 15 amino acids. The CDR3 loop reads CAISESVASTDTQYF. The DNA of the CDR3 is TGTGCCATCAGTGAGTCGGTAGCGTCCACAGATACGCAGTATTTT.

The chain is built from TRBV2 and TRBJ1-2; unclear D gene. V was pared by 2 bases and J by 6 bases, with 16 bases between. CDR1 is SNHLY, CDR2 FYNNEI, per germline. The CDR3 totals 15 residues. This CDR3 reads CASSETWEMLDGYTF. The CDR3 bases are TGTGCCAGCAGTGAAACGTGGGAGATGTTGGATGGCTACACCTTC.

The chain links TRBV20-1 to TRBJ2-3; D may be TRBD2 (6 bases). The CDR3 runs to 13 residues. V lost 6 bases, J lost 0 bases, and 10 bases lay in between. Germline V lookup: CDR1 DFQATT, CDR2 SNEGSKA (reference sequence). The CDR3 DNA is TGCAGTGCGCCGCGGGACAGCACAGATACGCAGTATTTT. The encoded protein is CSAPRDSTDTQYF.

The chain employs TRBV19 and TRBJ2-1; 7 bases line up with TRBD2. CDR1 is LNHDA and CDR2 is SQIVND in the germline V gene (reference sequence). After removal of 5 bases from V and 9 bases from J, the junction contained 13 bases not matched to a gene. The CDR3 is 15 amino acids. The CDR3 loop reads CASSPPAGGRREQFF. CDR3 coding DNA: TGTGCCAGTAGTCCTCCCGCTGGCGGGAGACGTGAGCAGTTCTTC.

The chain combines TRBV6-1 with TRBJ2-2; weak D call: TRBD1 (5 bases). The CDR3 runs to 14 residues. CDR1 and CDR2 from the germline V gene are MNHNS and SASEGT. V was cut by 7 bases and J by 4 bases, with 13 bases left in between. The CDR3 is CASKAGSLTGELFF. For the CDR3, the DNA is TGTGCCAGCAAGGCAGGGTCCCTCACCGGGGAGCTGTTTTTT.

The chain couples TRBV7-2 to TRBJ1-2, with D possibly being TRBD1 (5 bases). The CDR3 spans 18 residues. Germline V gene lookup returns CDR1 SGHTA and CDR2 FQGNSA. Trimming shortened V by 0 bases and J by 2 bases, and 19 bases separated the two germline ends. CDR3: CASSLAPIQAGKNYGYTF. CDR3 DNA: TGTGCCAGCAGCTTAGCCCCAATACAGGCGGGGAAGAACTATGGCTACACCTTC.